What follows are 23 T cell receptor beta chains derived from one specimen sequenced in a study of blood T cell repertoires in COVID-19. TCRdb keeps only in-frame clones here, not all; method: immunoSEQ multiplex PCR. In the table there are hundreds of thousands of clones, around 89% of which are singletons. The sequenced sample consisted of PBMCs or T cells enriched from blood (not recorded which). The receptors come from a man between 18 and 35 years old who had recovered from COVID-19.

CDR3 sequence reads: CATTRQGAREEKLFF. The DNA of the CDR3 is TGTGCCACCACGCGACAGGGGGCTAGGGAAGAAAAACTGTTTTTT. V usage is TRBV15 and J usage is TRBJ1-4; 10 nucleotides align to TRBD1. Trimming took 7 bases from V and 8 from J; bases not matched to a gene: 10. The CDR3 is 15 residues long. From germline, CDR1 is LNHNV and CDR2 YYDKDF (reference sequence).

The rearrangement links TRBV15 to TRBJ1-2, with 7 positions matching TRBD1. Germline lookup yields CDR1 LNHNV and CDR2 YYDKDF (reference sequence). Trimming took 0 bases from V and 5 from J; bases not matched to a gene: 3. This CDR3 has 14 residues. CDR3 region: CATSRDDRDYGYTF. Here the CDR3 DNA reads TGTGCCACCAGCAGAGATGACAGGGATTATGGCTACACCTTC.

This chain connects TRBV5-1 to TRBJ1-2, with 7 nucleotides matching TRBD1. The CDR3 sequence is 14 residues long. Unmatched junction bases numbered 7, after V lost 4 bases and J lost 4 bases. Germline V gives CDR1 SGHRS, CDR2 YFSETQ. This CDR3 reads CASSHGTAGYGYTF. CDR3 nucleotides: TGCGCCAGCAGCCACGGGACAGCGGGCTATGGCTACACCTTC.

The V gene is TRBV14, the J gene TRBJ2-5, with a weak D call TRBD2 (6 bases). The CDR3 loop spans 15 amino acids. V was shortened by 5 bases and J by 1 base, with 14 bases between the two germline ends. The germline CDR1 and CDR2 sequences are SGHDN and FVKESK. CDR3 amino acids: CASSILAGPQETQYF. The DNA of the CDR3 is TGTGCCAGCAGCATCCTGGCGGGACCCCAAGAGACCCAGTACTTC.

This clone was seen once. V and J are TRBV11-1 and TRBJ2-7, with a possible D match to TRBD1 (5 bases). The CDR3 runs 14 residues. Germline CDR1 and CDR2: SGHAT and FQDESV (reference sequence). V was cut by 0 bases and J by 3 bases, with 9 bases left in between. The DNA of the CDR3 is TGTGCCAGCAGCTTAGCGGTAGGGGTCTACGAGCAGTACTTC. Translated: CASSLAVGVYEQYF.

CDR3 loop: CASRGTGGEGGYTF. CDR3 DNA sequence: TGTGCCAGCAGAGGGACAGGGGGCGAGGGTGGCTACACCTTC. The rearrangement uses TRBV28 and TRBJ1-2, with 12 nucleotides matching TRBD1. The germline CDR1 and CDR2 sequences are MDHEN and SYDVKM. This CDR3 has 14 amino acids. The junction had 6 bases not matched to a gene; V was cut back by 6 bases and J by 7 bases.

The chain carries TRBV5-1 and TRBJ1-1, with D uncertain. Deletions cut 0 bases from V and 2 bases from J, with 8 bases between. There are 14 residues in the CDR3. The V gene's germline CDR1 is SGHRS and CDR2 YFSETQ. CDR3 DNA: TGCGCCAGCAGCTTGGGGGAGAAAAACACTGAAGCTTTCTTT. Its protein product is CASSLGEKNTEAFF.

This chain joins TRBV4-3 and TRBJ2-6, with D maybe TRBD1 (5 bases). Germline CDR1 is LGHNA and CDR2 is YSLEER. This CDR3 has 15 amino acids. Between the trimmed V and J ends, which lost 2 bases and 1 base, there was a span of 6 bases. CDR3 sequence reads: CASSQRGSGANVLTF. The CDR3 nucleotides are TGCGCCAGCAGCCAAAGGGGATCTGGGGCCAACGTCCTGACTTTC.

The rearrangement uses TRBV5-4 and TRBJ1-6; D call uncertain. CDR3 length: 17 residues. From germline, CDR1 is SGHNT and CDR2 YYREEE (reference sequence). Deletions cut 7 bases from V and 0 bases from J, with 17 bases between. CDR3 protein: CASGRTLGGSYNSPLHF. In DNA, the CDR3 is TGTGCCAGCGGTCGGACTTTGGGTGGCTCCTATAATTCACCCCTCCACTTT.

Turning to this clone: One junction end disagrees with the germline gene, perhaps due to a read error. CDR3 sequence: CASGLDDRVTTHF. The CDR3 bases are TGTGCTAGTGGTTTGGACGACAGGGTTACTACCCATTTT. The chain joins TRBV12-5 to TRBJ2-3; 7 positions agree with TRBD1. The CDR3 contains 13 residues. The germline CDR1 and CDR2 sequences are LGHNT and FRNRAP.

The chain is built from TRBV4-2 and TRBJ2-3; 9 bases are a match to TRBD1. The trim removed 0 bases at V and 9 bases at J, leaving 13 bases unmatched. CDR1 is LGHNA and CDR2 is YNFKEQ in the germline V gene. CDR3 length: 17 amino acids. CDR3 DNA: TGTGCCAGCAGCCAAGATCTTAGGGGAACAGGGGGCATCACGCAGTATTTT. Protein sequence: CASSQDLRGTGGITQYF.

CDR3 DNA sequence: TGCGCCAGCAAGGAAAGGGGGACAATAAATCAAGAGACCCAGTACTTC. Amino acid sequence: CASKERGTINQETQYF. V is TRBV5-1 and J is TRBJ2-5, with D possibly being TRBD1 (6 bases). There are 16 residues in the CDR3. Germline V gene sequence: CDR1 SGHRS, CDR2 YFSETQ. With 6 bases removed from V and 2 bases from J, the gap between germline ends came to 20 bases. Based on the CDR3 plus reference TRBV5-1 and TRBJ2-5, the full variable domain is KAGVTQTPRYLIKTRGQQVTLSCSPISGHRSVSWYQQTPGQGLQFLFEYFSETQRNKGNFPGRFSGRQFSNSRSEMNVSTLELGDSALYLCASKERGTINQETQYFGPGTRLLVL.

The rearrangement joins TRBV7-6 to TRBJ1-1; no reliable D call. The V end lost 3 bases, the J end lost 1 base, and 6 bases lay between the germline ends. Germline V lookup: CDR1 SGHVS, CDR2 FNYEAQ. This CDR3 spans 13 amino acids. CDR3 nucleotides: TGTGCCAGCAGCTTCGAAGCGAACACTGAAGCTTTCTTT. Its translation: CASSFEANTEAFF.

This clone showed up just a few times. The chain employs TRBV6-5 and TRBJ2-3; weak D call: TRBD1 (5 bases). Trimming stripped 7 bases from V and 6 bases from J, with 20 bases between. Germline V gene data show CDR1 as MNHEY and CDR2 as SVGAGI. This CDR3 spans 15 amino acids. The CDR3 region has the DNA TGTGCCAGCAACCCAGGGAAAATGTTCACGGATACGCAGTATTTT. Its translation is CASNPGKMFTDTQYF.

V is TRBV5-1 and J is TRBJ2-1; 8 bases line up with TRBD2. The germline V gene has CDR1 SGHRS and CDR2 YFSETQ. The junction had 18 bases not matched to a gene; V was cut back by 0 bases and J by 7 bases. This CDR3 has 19 amino acids. The CDR3 region has the DNA TGCGCCAGCAGCTTGGGAGGCAGACCGGGACTAGGTCTTACAAATGAGCAGTTCTTC. As protein: CASSLGGRPGLGLTNEQFF.

This clone was counted a single time. V and J are TRBV11-2 and TRBJ2-1; TRBD2 matches 12 bases. Germline V lookup: CDR1 SGHAT, CDR2 FQNNGV. The trim removed 4 bases at V and 3 bases at J, leaving 10 bases unmatched. This CDR3 spans 18 amino acids. The CDR3 loop reads CASSSLAGGRLFYNEQFF. DNA of the CDR3: TGTGCCAGCAGCTCGCTAGCGGGGGGGCGCCTCTTCTACAATGAGCAGTTCTTC.

The chain links TRBV7-8 to TRBJ1-2; TRBD1 matches at 11 bases. V lost 8 bases to trimming and J lost 5 bases; unmatched junction nucleotides: 16. CDR3 length equals 17 residues. Per germline, CDR1 SGHVS and CDR2 FQNEAQ. The CDR3 sequence: CASSSIRDRGNLYGYTF. The CDR3, as DNA: TGTGCCAGCTCTTCAATCCGGGACAGGGGGAATTTATATGGCTACACCTTC. Drawing the rest from reference TRBV7-8 and TRBJ1-2, the complete variable domain is GAGVSQSPRYKVAKRGQDVALRCDPISGHVSLFWYQQALGQGPEFLTYFQNEAQLDKSGLPSDRFFAERPEGSVSTLKIQRTQQEDSAVYLCASSSIRDRGNLYGYTFGSGTRLTVV.

This clone was counted once. The rearrangement joins TRBV5-4 to TRBJ2-5, with TRBD1 matching 10 bases. With V trimmed by 3 bases and J by 5 bases, 7 bases remained unmatched. This CDR3 spans 15 amino acids. CDR1 and CDR2 from the germline V gene are SGHNT and YYREEE (reference sequence). The DNA of the CDR3 is TGTGCCAGCAGCTCACCGGGACAGGGGTGGGAGACCCAGTACTTC. Protein sequence: CASSSPGQGWETQYF.

This clone has more than one count but fewer than ten. This sequence joins TRBV11-3 and TRBJ1-1, with TRBD1 matching 8 bases. The CDR3 runs to 16 residues. Germline V gene sequence: CDR1 SGHNT, CDR2 YENEEA. V dropped 1 base and J dropped 6; count of bases not matched to a gene: 10. CDR3: CASSLGGTGQSAEAFF. The CDR3 nucleotides are TGTGCCAGCAGCTTAGGCGGGACAGGACAAAGCGCTGAAGCTTTCTTT.

This chain links TRBV7-2 with TRBJ2-1; 8 nucleotides agree with TRBD2. Germline V gene data show CDR1 as SGHTA and CDR2 as FQGNSA. The trim removed 5 bases at V and 7 bases at J, leaving 10 bases unmatched. The CDR3 length is 15 residues. The CDR3 reads CASSQSGTRGNEQFF. CDR3 DNA sequence: TGTGCCAGCAGCCAATCCGGGACTAGAGGTAATGAGCAGTTCTTC.

The chain has TRBV27 and TRBJ1-2; TRBD1 agrees at 9 bases. Looked up from germline, CDR1 is MNHEY and CDR2 is SMNVEV (reference sequence). The CDR3 has 15 residues. V shed 5 bases, J shed 0 bases, and the junction held 4 bases outside the gene matches. CDR3 DNA sequence: TGTGCCAGCAGTCTCGGGACAGGGACTAACTATGGCTACACCTTC. Its translation is CASSLGTGTNYGYTF.

The chain joins TRBV27 to TRBJ2-7, with TRBD2 identical over 9 bases. Germline V gene lookup returns CDR1 MNHEY and CDR2 SMNVEV (reference sequence). Trimming took 6 bases from V and 2 from J; bases not matched to a gene: 8. The CDR3 is made up of 15 amino acids. The chain's CDR3 is CASRSASGATYEQYF. The CDR3 coding sequence is TGTGCCAGCAGGTCCGCTAGCGGGGCTACCTACGAGCAGTACTTC.

This clone was observed a few times. The chain carries TRBV19 and TRBJ2-5; tentative D call: TRBD2 (6 bases). This CDR3 comprises 15 residues. V was shortened by 5 bases and J by 1 base, with 14 bases between the two germline ends. Per the germline V gene, CDR1 is LNHDA and CDR2 is SQIVND (reference sequence). CDR3 sequence: CASSSIQGGQETQYF. CDR3 DNA sequence: TGTGCCAGTAGTTCAATTCAGGGAGGCCAAGAGACCCAGTACTTC.